These 10 T cell receptor beta chains were sequenced from one sample in a study of cytomegalovirus exposure and HLA in healthy donors. PCR used 60 Vbeta primers and 13 Jbeta primers. Here immunoSEQ multiplex PCR was the method, and the copy in TCRdb shows in-frame clones only, minus some. Among approximately 140,000 clones listed, around 86% were seen once. Sequenced: PBMCs. These receptors all stem from a man younger than 35 in good health and CMV-seronegative.

V and J are TRBV30 and TRBJ1-5; 7 nucleotides agree with TRBD1. Per the germline V gene, CDR1 is GTSNPN and CDR2 is SVGIG (reference sequence). The CDR3 is made up of 16 amino acids. V dropped 6 bases and J dropped 2; count of bases not matched to a gene: 13. This CDR3 reads CACQTQGPAGNQPQHF. CDR3 nucleotide sequence: TGTGCCTGTCAAACACAGGGGCCTGCGGGCAATCAGCCCCAGCATTTT. Combining the CDR3 with reference TRBV30 and TRBJ1-5 gives the whole variable domain SQTIHQWPATLVQPVGSPLSLECTVEGTSNPNLYWYRQAAGRGLQLLFYSVGIGQISSEVPQNLSASRPQDRQFILSSKKLLLSDSGFYLCACQTQGPAGNQPQHFGDGTRLSIL.

The DNA of the CDR3 is TGTGCCAGCAGGTTGGGGGGGGGAAACACCATATATTTT. Translation: CASRLGGGNTIYF. V gene TRBV27 combines with J gene TRBJ1-3; tentative D call: TRBD1 (5 bases). The V end lost 6 bases, the J end lost 4 bases, and 10 bases lay between the germline ends. The V gene's germline CDR1 is MNHEY and CDR2 SMNVEV (reference sequence). The CDR3 is made up of 13 amino acids.

The V call is TRBV19, the J call TRBJ1-1; D may be TRBD1 (5 bases). The germline gives CDR1 LNHDA, CDR2 SQIVND (reference sequence). V lost 6 bases, J lost 4 bases, and 18 bases lay in between. The length of the CDR3 is 15 residues. Here the CDR3 DNA reads TGTGCCAGTAGGATCTACCGGGGGAGAGGCACTGAAGCTTTCTTT. Amino acid sequence: CASRIYRGRGTEAFF.

This clone was found a few times. The gene calls are TRBV5-1 and TRBJ2-7; D perhaps matches TRBD1 (7 bases). This CDR3 contains 13 residues. The ends were cut back, 3 bases at V and 6 bases at J, with 13 bases in the middle. Germline CDR1 is SGHRS and CDR2 is YFSETQ. The CDR3 region has the DNA TGCGCCAGCAGCTCTTCAGGGGGGCCCGAGCAGTACTTC. Encoded protein: CASSSSGGPEQYF.

CDR3 sequence reads: CASSQEGTVNYGYTF. The CDR3, as DNA: TGCGCCAGCAGCCAAGAAGGAACAGTTAACTATGGCTACACCTTC. V is TRBV4-3 and J is TRBJ1-2; D ambiguous. V dropped 0 bases and J dropped 1 base, with 9 bases sitting between them. The CDR3 has 15 amino acids. Germline loops: CDR1 LGHNA, CDR2 YSLEER.

The V and J genes are TRBV10-3 and TRBJ1-4; the match to TRBD1 covers 9 bases. CDR1 and CDR2 (germline): ENHRY, SYGVKD. V lost 6 bases to trimming and J lost 10 bases; unmatched junction nucleotides: 15. The CDR3 is made up of 16 amino acids. Here the CDR3 DNA reads TGTGCCATCAGCGATGGACCGGGACAGGGCCGGGTAAAACTGTTTTTT. As protein: CAISDGPGQGRVKLFF.

The V and J genes are TRBV2 and TRBJ2-2; 10 bases fit TRBD2. Germline V gene sequence: CDR1 SNHLY, CDR2 FYNNEI. V shed 7 bases and J 4 bases; nucleotides not matched to a gene: 9. The CDR3 runs to 16 residues. CDR3: CASKERLAGVTGELFF. The DNA for the CDR3 is TGTGCCAGCAAGGAAAGGCTAGCGGGGGTCACCGGGGAGCTGTTTTTT.

The CDR3 coding sequence is TGCGCCAGCAGCCAGGCCCGACTAGCGGGGATATCTGGGGCCAACGTCCTGACTTTC. Translating gives CASSQARLAGISGANVLTF. V gene TRBV4-3 combines with J gene TRBJ2-6; 11 bases are a match to TRBD2. This CDR3 comprises 19 residues. The germline V gene has CDR1 LGHNA and CDR2 YSLEER. The V gene end was trimmed by 3 bases and the J gene end by 1 base; junction bases not matched to a gene: 8.

Points on this clone: This same CDR3 is encoded by further DNA sequences in the sample. J is TRBJ1-5 and V is TRBV28, with D tentatively TRBD1 (5 bases). In germline, CDR1 is MDHEN, CDR2 SYDVKM. This CDR3 has 13 residues. Trimming stripped 2 bases from V and 4 bases from J, with 6 bases between. CDR3 amino acids: CASSLQGNQPQHF. Here the CDR3 DNA reads TGTGCCAGCAGTTTACAGGGTAATCAGCCCCAGCATTTT.

The V call is TRBV30, the J call TRBJ1-1; TRBD1 is a possible D gene (6 bases). There are 13 residues in the CDR3. Trimming shortened V by 0 bases and J by 4 bases, and 9 bases separated the two germline ends. Germline values: CDR1 GTSNPN, CDR2 SVGIG (reference sequence). CDR3 sequence reads: CAWSVDSGTEAFF. The CDR3 DNA sequence: TGTGCCTGGAGTGTGGACAGCGGCACTGAAGCTTTCTTT.